The 28 T cell receptor beta chains listed next were all sequenced from one sample in a study of molecular identifiers for immune sequencing clone quantification (dated by TCRdb to the late 2010s). Receptor libraries were prepared by PCR. For sequencing, an Illumina HiSeq 4000 was employed. TCRdb reran the public reads through fastp at Q25 and MiXCR, keeping productive beta chains. Every entry covers one CDR3 protein and lists the most common genes and DNA from its rows. The sample contains fewer than 350,000 distinct CDR3 sequences, about a fifth of them found a single time. Jointly, the top ten make up 0.7% to 0.9% of the sample. Sequencing was performed on naive CD8+ T cells from blood, with Jurkat cell RNA spiked in. Interpreted using the paper, the cell subset or site label stands for: FACS-sorted CD8+CD4-CCR7+CD45RA+ naive T cells. The origin of the receptors is a human donor in good health. Some libraries in this study had Jurkat cell RNA spiked in.

This clonotype was observed at least ten times. The chain links TRBV29-1 to TRBJ1-2; D call uncertain. CDR3 length: 16 amino acids. Trimming shortened V by 0 bases and J by 2 bases, and 16 bases separated the two germline ends. Germline values: CDR1 SQVTM, CDR2 ANQGSEA. CDR3 DNA sequence: TGCAGCGTTGAAGATCCCGACACCGCATGGAACTATGGCTACACCTTC. It yields the protein CSVEDPDTAWNYGYTF.

This clonotype has only a few counts. Lacking the conserved final phenylalanine or tryptophan, this CDR3 likely reflects a read error. The chain is built from TRBV19 and TRBJ2-3; 13 bases agree with TRBD2. This CDR3 contains 19 residues. CDR1 LNHDA and CDR2 SQIVND come from the germline V gene (reference sequence). The junction had 15 bases not matched to a gene; V was cut back by 9 bases and J by 0 bases. In DNA form, the CDR3 reads TGTGCCAGCAAGGGTTTTCCGGGACTAGCGGGACAGAGCACAGATACGCAGTATCTT. Encoded protein: CASKGFPGLAGQSTDTQYL.

There are many counts of this clonotype. The chain joins TRBV2 to TRBJ1-1; TRBD1 is a possible D gene (5 bases). V was clipped by 4 bases and J by 0 bases, with 18 bases between them. Per the germline V gene, CDR1 is SNHLY and CDR2 is FYNNEI. CDR3 length equals 17 residues. The CDR3 DNA sequence: TGTGCCAGCAGTGGATGGACGCCGGGACGTATGAACACTGAAGCTTTCTTT. Translating gives CASSGWTPGRMNTEAFF.

A remark on this clonotype: This could be a read error, since a much larger clone is one nucleotide away. V is TRBV7-2 and J is TRBJ2-5; D unresolved. The CDR3 totals 15 residues. The germline gives CDR1 SGHTA, CDR2 FQGNSA. Trimming removed 5 bases at V and 0 bases at J, with 13 bases between. In nucleotides, the CDR3 is TGTGCCAGCAGCGGAAGACACCTGTACCAAGAGACCCAGTACTTC. Translating it yields CASSGRHLYQETQYF.

This clonotype was observed many times. The V gene is TRBV19, the J gene TRBJ1-2, with D possibly being TRBD1 (6 bases). This CDR3 is 13 amino acids long. V lost 5 bases to trimming and J lost 8 bases, with 15 bases between them. CDR1 and CDR2 (germline): LNHDA, SQIVND (reference sequence). The CDR3 nucleotides are TGTGCCAGTAGTGCCGGACAGCTCTTAGGCTACACCTTC. Its protein product is CASSAGQLLGYTF.

V and J are TRBV19 and TRBJ1-2, with no clear D. Trimming pared 7 bases from V and 4 bases from J, leaving 10 bases between. This CDR3 is built from 12 residues. Germline V gene lookup returns CDR1 LNHDA and CDR2 SQIVND (reference sequence). The CDR3 DNA reads TGTGCCAGTAAATCCGGACCCTATGGCTACACCTTC. Translation: CASKSGPYGYTF.

A word on this clonotype: This may stem from a read error, because a much larger clone lies one nucleotide away. The genes are TRBV20-1 and TRBJ1-5; D might be TRBD1 (5 bases). Between the trimmed V and J ends, which lost 0 bases and 1 base, there was a span of 19 bases. Germline V gene lookup returns CDR1 DFQATT and CDR2 SNEGSKA (reference sequence). This CDR3 contains 18 residues. The CDR3 spells CSARDVSGIQVSNQPQHF. The CDR3 nucleotides are TGCAGTGCTAGAGATGTAAGCGGGATACAGGTCAGCAATCAGCCCCAGCATTTT.

Worth noting for this clonotype: A single base separates this from a much larger clone, so it may be a read error. The chain is built from TRBV19 and TRBJ2-7; D not certain. This CDR3 is 14 amino acids long. Germline loops: CDR1 LNHDA, CDR2 SQIVND (reference sequence). In DNA form, the CDR3 reads TGTGCCGGTAGTATTTCCCAGCCATCCTACGAGCAGTACTTC. As protein: CAGSISQPSYEQYF.

This clonotype was recorded many times. This rearrangement joins TRBV27 to TRBJ2-5; D may be TRBD1 (5 bases). Germline V gene sequence: CDR1 MNHEY, CDR2 SMNVEV (reference sequence). The CDR3 sequence is 13 residues long. Trimming stripped 4 bases from V and 2 bases from J, with 8 bases between. The CDR3 nucleotides read TGTGCCAGCAGTTGGCAGGGACAAGAGACCCAGTACTTC. Its translation is CASSWQGQETQYF.

As regards this clonotype: The junction does not match germline at one end; this may be a read error. The rearrangement links TRBV6-2 or TRBV6-3 to TRBJ1-2; no clear D gene. CDR3 length: 14 amino acids. Looked up from germline, CDR1 is MNHEY and CDR2 is SVGEGT. Here the CDR3 DNA reads TGTGCCAACAGTTACACGGCCGCGCGCAATGGCTACACCTTC. Residues: CANSYTAARNGYTF.

Many counts were recorded for this clonotype. The rearrangement links TRBV15 to TRBJ1-2; D is uncertain. Trimming removed 4 bases from V and 4 bases from J, with 13 bases in between. This CDR3 has 14 residues. Germline V CDR1 and CDR2: LNHNV, YYDKDF (reference sequence). The CDR3 sequence is CATSNLNEPYGYTF. The CDR3 DNA is TGTGCCACCAGCAACTTGAACGAACCCTATGGCTACACCTTC. Using reference TRBV15 and TRBJ1-2 for the parts outside the CDR3, the full variable domain is DAMVIQNPRYQVTQFGKPVTLSCSQTLNHNVMYWYQQKSSQAPKLLFHYYDKDFNNEADTPDNFQSRRPNTSFCFLDIRSPGLGDTAMYLCATSNLNEPYGYTFGSGTRLTVV.

This clonotype occurred many times. The rearrangement joins TRBV6-5 to TRBJ2-3; maybe TRBD1 (6 bases). This CDR3 has 18 amino acids. Trimming shortened V by 2 bases and J by 4 bases, and 22 bases separated the two germline ends. Germline assignment: CDR1 MNHEY and CDR2 SVGAGI. The CDR3 loop reads CASSYAVRGRGSSDTQYF. The CDR3 DNA sequence: TGTGCCAGCAGTTACGCGGTCAGGGGAAGAGGTAGCTCAGATACGCAGTATTTT.

With respect to this clonotype: This may stem from a read error, because a much larger clone lies one nucleotide away. This chain links TRBV6-1 with TRBJ2-1; D is uncertain. Germline loops: CDR1 MNHNS, CDR2 SASEGT. CDR3 size: 13 residues. The CDR3 DNA sequence: TGTGCCATCCTACAGACGACCTACAATGAGCAGCTCTTC. Its protein product is CAILQTTYNEQLF.

This clonotype was counted at least ten times. V gene TRBV7-2 combines with J gene TRBJ2-7; D possibly corresponds to TRBD1 (6 bases). V was trimmed by 5 bases and J by 10 bases, leaving 21 bases between them. This CDR3 comprises 14 residues. Germline CDR1 SGHTA, CDR2 FQGNSA. The CDR3, as DNA: TGTGCCAGCAGCGACGGAGCTTTCTCGGACAGACAGTACTTC. This codes for CASSDGAFSDRQYF.

In the case of this clonotype: A read error may produce the germline difference seen at one junction end. The chain recombines TRBV12-3 or TRBV12-4 with TRBJ2-3, with D maybe TRBD2 (6 bases). CDR3 length: 15 residues. CDR3 sequence (DNA): TGTGTCAGCAGTTACGGGACTCTGTCCCCAGATACGCAGTATTTT. It specifies CVSSYGTLSPDTQYF.

This clonotype has a count of ten or more. V gene TRBV7-9 combines with J gene TRBJ2-2; 7 bases line up with TRBD1. Germline assignment: CDR1 SEHNR and CDR2 FQNEAQ (reference sequence). V trimming: 5 bases; J trimming: 3 bases; junction bases outside the gene matches: 6. This CDR3 spans 15 amino acids. The CDR3 DNA is TGTGCCAGCAGCCCCGGGACAGTACACACCGGGGAGCTGTTTTTT. It is translated as CASSPGTVHTGELFF.

This clonotype was observed at least ten times. This chain links TRBV4-3 with TRBJ2-1; the D is unclear. Trimming took off 0 bases at V and 6 bases at J, with 9 bases between the two ends. This CDR3 is 14 amino acids long. Germline V lookup: CDR1 LGHNA, CDR2 YSLEER. CDR3 DNA sequence: TGCGCCAGCAGCCAAGATAAAAGGAGCAATGAGCAGTTCTTC. This gives the protein CASSQDKRSNEQFF.

A remark on this clonotype: It may be a read error: a sequence one base away is much more abundant. A read error is likely, as this CDR3 ends without the conserved phenylalanine or tryptophan. The chain couples TRBV5-3 to TRBJ1-2, with unresolved D. TRBV5-3 belongs to the ORF category, with a function that is uncertain. This CDR3 has 13 amino acids. CDR3 protein: CASSLGRPQGYTL. Written as DNA, the CDR3 is TGTGCCAGCAGCTTGGGAAGGCCACAGGGCTACACCCTC.

This clonotype was picked up a small number of times. The rearrangement joins TRBV6-5 to TRBJ2-7; maybe TRBD2 (5 bases). V lost 2 bases, J lost 3 bases, and 8 bases lay in between. This CDR3 spans 13 amino acids. Germline V CDR1 and CDR2: MNHEY, SVGAGI. CDR3 amino acids: CASSYEGDYEQYF. The CDR3 DNA reads as TGTGCCAGCAGTTACGAGGGTGACTACGAGCAGTACTTC.

Comment on this clonotype: A much more abundant neighbour one base away suggests this may be a read error. CDR3 residues: CASSQTQPRQLQETQYF. CDR3 coding DNA: TGCGCCAGCAGCCAGACCCAACCCAGACAGCTCCAAGAGACCCAGTACTTC. The rearrangement joins TRBV4-1 to TRBJ2-5; TRBD1 is a possible D gene (5 bases). Germline V gene data show CDR1 as MGHRA and CDR2 as YSYEKL. The CDR3 extends over 17 amino acids. V shed 3 bases and J shed 1 base, with 18 bases lying between them.

As to this clonotype: A much larger clonotype is one base distant, so this may be a read error. The V gene is TRBV5-8, the J gene TRBJ1-5, with 12 nucleotides matching TRBD1. This CDR3 comprises 16 residues. Germline CDR1 is SGHTS and CDR2 is YDEGEE. In DNA form, the CDR3 reads TGTGCCGGCAGCACCGGGACAGGGGGCGGGGATCAGCCCCAGCATTTT. Residues: CAGSTGTGGGDQPQHF. Variable domain in full (rest from reference TRBV5-8 and TRBJ1-5): EAGVTQSPTHLIKTRGQQATLRCSPISGHTSVYWYQQALGLGLQFLLWYDEGEERNRGNFPPRFSGRQFPNYSSELNVNALELEDSALYLCAGSTGTGGGDQPQHFGDGTRLSIL.

This clonotype was found many times. The chain carries TRBV12-3 or TRBV12-4 and TRBJ2-3, with D perhaps matching TRBD2 (6 bases). V lost 5 bases and J 5 bases, leaving 8 bases between the germline ends. CDR3 length: 12 residues. DNA for the CDR3: TGTGCCAGCAGTGGAGGGTTAGATACGCAGTATTTT. Translation gives CASSGGLDTQYF.

This clonotype was counted at least ten times. The chain is built from TRBV7-9 and TRBJ2-7; no clear D gene. CDR3 size: 12 residues. Deletions cut 5 bases from V and 5 bases from J, with 10 bases between. Looked up from germline, CDR1 is SEHNR and CDR2 is FQNEAQ (reference sequence). The CDR3 bases are TGTGCCAGCAGCCTGGGCAGGAACGAGCAGTACTTC. It yields the protein CASSLGRNEQYF.

Remarks on this clonotype: The junction departs from the called germline gene at one end, perhaps through a read error. V and J are TRBV7-8 and TRBJ2-1, with D perhaps matching TRBD2 (5 bases). The CDR3 is made up of 14 amino acids. The V gene's germline CDR1 is SGHVS and CDR2 FQNEAQ. In DNA form, the CDR3 reads TGTGCCGGCAGCTCTGGAGGACGAAGCAATGAGCAGTTCTTC. Translation gives CAGSSGGRSNEQFF.

V usage is TRBV25-1 and J usage is TRBJ1-1; D gene unclear. CDR3 size: 13 residues. V lost 8 bases to trimming and J lost 2 bases, with 12 bases between them. Germline V gene data show CDR1 as MGHDK and CDR2 as SYGVNS. CDR3 sequence: CASGVGKNTEAFF. The CDR3 nucleotides read TGTGCCAGCGGTGTAGGGAAAAACACTGAAGCTTTCTTT.

This clonotype has at least ten counts. The chain is built from TRBV20-1 and TRBJ2-4; unclear D gene. This CDR3 comprises 13 residues. The germline V gene encodes CDR1 DFQATT and CDR2 SNEGSKA (reference sequence). Trimming removed 6 bases at V and 2 bases at J, with 11 bases between. CDR3 residues: CSATIWTKNIQYF. In nucleotides, the CDR3 is TGCAGTGCCACGATTTGGACCAAAAACATTCAGTACTTC.

The CDR3 loop reads CASSWGTSVGEQYF. CDR3 nucleotides: TGTGCCAGCAGTTGGGGGACTAGCGTGGGTGAGCAGTACTTC. This sequence joins TRBV27 and TRBJ2-7; TRBD2 agrees at 10 bases. V lost 4 bases and J lost 7; bases outside the gene matches: 7. The CDR3 is 14 amino acids. Germline V gene data show CDR1 as MNHEY and CDR2 as SMNVEV (reference sequence).

The gene calls are TRBV27 and TRBJ2-3; D unclear. CDR1 is MNHEY, CDR2 SMNVEV, per germline (reference sequence). The CDR3 spans 13 residues. V was trimmed by 2 bases and J by 2 bases, leaving 5 bases between them. The CDR3 loop is CASSLAFTDTQYF. The CDR3 coding sequence is TGTGCCAGCAGTTTAGCGTTCACAGATACGCAGTATTTT.